These 27 T cell receptor beta chains were all obtained from the same sample, sequenced in a study of shared clonotypes between healthy human individuals. TCRdb's copy holds only in-frame clones and misses some; the assay was immunoSEQ multiplex PCR. The table records about 1.5 million clones, 95% to 99% of them present only once. Material: naive CD4+ T cells sorted from blood. The subset is: CD45RA+ positively selected. The receptors derive from a man between 25 and 39 years old in good health.

The rearrangement joins TRBV6-5 to TRBJ2-1; D unresolved. The germline V gene has CDR1 MNHEY and CDR2 SVGAGI. Trimming left V 2 bases short and J 14 bases short, with 13 bases between. This CDR3 region has 12 residues. The CDR3 reads CASSYAPRVKFF. CDR3 DNA: TGTGCCAGCAGTTACGCGCCAAGGGTCAAGTTCTTC.

The chain carries TRBV9 and TRBJ2-7, with D uncertain. CDR3 length: 14 residues. CDR1 SGDLS and CDR2 YYNGEE come from the germline V gene. V shed 0 bases and J shed 3 bases, with 10 bases lying between them. The CDR3 sequence: CASSVDLTVYEQYF. The DNA of the CDR3 is TGTGCCAGCAGCGTAGATTTAACCGTCTACGAGCAGTACTTC.

The chain links TRBV7-2 to TRBJ2-5, with D tentatively TRBD1 or TRBD2 (5 bases each). The CDR3 is 14 residues long. Trimming removed 2 bases at V and 10 bases at J, with 17 bases between. From germline, CDR1 is SGHTA and CDR2 FQGNSA. Here the CDR3 DNA reads TGTGCCAGCAGCTTAAGCCCGGCAGTGGGGGACCAGTACTTC. Its translation: CASSLSPAVGDQYF.

The chain carries TRBV9 and TRBJ1-2, with TRBD1 identical over 7 bases. Per the germline V gene, CDR1 is SGDLS and CDR2 is YYNGEE. The CDR3 has 17 amino acids. After removal of 3 bases from V and 4 bases from J, the junction contained 15 bases not matched to a gene. CDR3 bases: TGTGCCAGCAGCGCCTCAGTTAAGGGGGCACTTCCCTATGGCTACACCTTC. Translated: CASSASVKGALPYGYTF.

J is TRBJ2-7 and V is TRBV5-5, with 9 bases aligning to TRBD1. The CDR3 is 14 amino acids. Germline CDR1 and CDR2: SGHKS and YYEKEE (reference sequence). Unmatched junction bases numbered 2, after V lost 2 bases and J lost 2 bases. The CDR3 DNA reads as TGTGCCAGCAGCTTCCGGGACAGGGCCTACGAGCAGTACTTC. Translating it yields CASSFRDRAYEQYF.

This chain connects TRBV5-1 to TRBJ2-1; 7 bases align to TRBD2. The CDR3 contains 15 residues. The V gene end was trimmed by 5 bases and the J gene end by 5 bases; junction bases not matched to a gene: 10. The germline V gene has CDR1 SGHRS and CDR2 YFSETQ. The CDR3 DNA reads as TGCGCCAGCAGTCGGAGAGCGGGACTCGACAATGAGCAGTTCTTC. It specifies CASSRRAGLDNEQFF.

The rearrangement links TRBV7-8 to TRBJ2-5; TRBD2 is a possible D gene (5 bases). CDR3 size: 15 residues. Germline V CDR1 and CDR2: SGHVS, FQNEAQ. V lost 5 bases to trimming and J lost 2 bases, with 15 bases between them. CDR3 amino acids: CASSPRGQWQETQYF. Written as DNA, the CDR3 is TGTGCCAGCAGCCCCAGAGGGCAGTGGCAAGAGACCCAGTACTTC.

J is TRBJ2-3 and V is TRBV5-4; 9 nucleotides line up with TRBD1. The CDR3 loop spans 17 amino acids. The V gene's germline CDR1 is SGHNT and CDR2 YYREEE (reference sequence). V shed 4 bases and J 2 bases; nucleotides not matched to a gene: 11. This CDR3 reads CASSRDRAGAVTDTQYF. CDR3 bases: TGTGCCAGCAGCAGGGACAGGGCGGGAGCAGTCACAGATACGCAGTATTTT. The full variable domain, rest sourced from reference TRBV5-4 and TRBJ2-3, is ETGVTQSPTHLIKTRGQQVTLRCSSQSGHNTVSWYQQALGQGPQFIFQYYREEENGRGNFPPRFSGLQFPNYSSELNVNALELDDSALYLCASSRDRAGAVTDTQYFGPGTRLTVL.

CDR3 coding DNA: TGTGCCAGCTTGGGGACCAGCGAAGCTTTCTTT. Amino acids: CASLGTSEAFF. V and J are TRBV28 and TRBJ1-1; tentatively, D is TRBD1 (5 bases). The CDR3 runs to 11 residues. Trimming cost V 8 bases and J 8 bases, with 12 bases left between them. Germline V lookup: CDR1 MDHEN, CDR2 SYDVKM.

The gene calls are TRBV7-9 and TRBJ2-5; TRBD2 is a possible D gene (5 bases). The CDR3 runs to 14 residues. Germline V gives CDR1 SEHNR, CDR2 FQNEAQ (reference sequence). V was shortened by 1 base and J by 2 bases, with 8 bases between the two germline ends. The CDR3, as DNA: TGTGCCAGCAGCTTAGTGTCGGGACAAGAGACCCAGTACTTC. The encoded protein is CASSLVSGQETQYF. The full variable domain, its missing parts supplied by reference TRBV7-9 and TRBJ2-5, is DTGVSQNPRHKITKRGQNVTFRCDPISEHNRLYWYRQTLGQGPEFLTYFQNEAQLEKSRLLSDRFSAERPKGSFSTLEIQRTEQGDSAMYLCASSLVSGQETQYFGPGTRLLVL.

V gene TRBV2 combines with J gene TRBJ1-5; TRBD1 might be the D (6 bases). Germline CDR1 reads SNHLY; CDR2 reads FYNNEI. The CDR3 covers 13 residues. V dropped 4 bases and J dropped 7 bases, with 11 bases sitting between them. DNA of the CDR3: TGTGCCAGCAGTGCGGGGGCTAGGCAGCCCCAGCATTTT. It encodes CASSAGARQPQHF. Based on the CDR3 plus reference TRBV2 and TRBJ1-5, the full variable domain is EPEVTQTPSHQVTQMGQEVILRCVPISNHLYFYWYRQILGQKVEFLVSFYNNEISEKSEIFDDQFSVERPDGSNFTLKIRSTKLEDSAMYFCASSAGARQPQHFGDGTRLSIL.

The chain has TRBV29-1 and TRBJ2-7, with 8 nucleotides matching TRBD1. Germline lookup yields CDR1 SQVTM and CDR2 ANQGSEA. CDR3 length equals 14 residues. Trimming removed 6 bases from V and 5 bases from J; junction bases left unmatched: 12. CDR3 nucleotides: TGCAGCGTCGGCGACCGACAGGGGAGGAACGAGCAGTACTTC. Its protein is CSVGDRQGRNEQYF.

CDR3 nucleotides: TGTGCCAGCACCCCAAGGGGGGGCCCAGGAAACACCATATATTTT. Protein: CASTPRGGPGNTIYF. The chain is built from TRBV6-1 and TRBJ1-3; TRBD1 might be the D (6 bases). V lost 7 bases, J lost 4 bases, and 17 bases lay in between. The CDR3 runs 15 residues. The germline V gene encodes CDR1 MNHNS and CDR2 SASEGT.

The chain carries TRBV7-8 and TRBJ2-1; possibly TRBD1 or TRBD2 for D (6 bases each). Between the trimmed V and J ends, which lost 5 bases and 3 bases, there was a span of 20 bases. Germline V gene data show CDR1 as SGHVS and CDR2 as FQNEAQ. The CDR3 length is 17 residues. The DNA for the CDR3 is TGTGCCAGCAGCCCCCTCGGCGGAGGGGGGAACTACAATGAGCAGTTCTTC. It specifies CASSPLGGGGNYNEQFF.

The chain recombines TRBV5-1 with TRBJ2-7; tentatively, D is TRBD2 (6 bases). Germline CDR1 reads SGHRS; CDR2 reads YFSETQ. The CDR3 consists of 12 residues. Trimming took off 7 bases at V and 7 bases at J, with 15 bases between the two ends. The CDR3 protein is CASGGRAGEQYF. In DNA form, the CDR3 reads TGCGCCAGCGGAGGCAGGGCGGGAGAGCAGTACTTC.

This clone was observed once. The chain links TRBV5-6 to TRBJ2-2, with D maybe TRBD2 (7 bases). There are 14 residues in the CDR3. Trimming left V 5 bases short and J 5 bases short, with 13 bases between. Germline V lookup: CDR1 SGHDT, CDR2 YYEEEE. The CDR3 sequence is CASSWGGRTGELFF. DNA of the CDR3: TGTGCCAGCAGTTGGGGGGGCCGTACCGGGGAGCTGTTTTTT.

This chain links TRBV7-3 with TRBJ2-1, with D maybe TRBD2 (6 bases). The CDR3 spans 15 residues. The V end lost 4 bases, the J end lost 5 bases, and 15 bases lay between the germline ends. CDR1 and CDR2 from the germline V gene are SGHTA and FQGTGA. In nucleotides, the CDR3 is TGTGCCAGCAGCTGGGAAGGGTGGAGGGACAATGAGCAGTTCTTC. Translated: CASSWEGWRDNEQFF.

J is TRBJ1-1 and V is TRBV5-4; D possibly corresponds to TRBD1 (5 bases). Germline lookup yields CDR1 SGHNT and CDR2 YYREEE (reference sequence). The ends were cut back, 6 bases at V and 5 bases at J, with 14 bases in the middle. The CDR3 is 13 residues long. The CDR3 nucleotides read TGTGCCAGCAAGGGGCGCCCCTCTACTGAAGCTTTCTTT. The encoded protein is CASKGRPSTEAFF.

The chain uses TRBV18 and TRBJ2-7, with 8 bases aligning to TRBD2. The germline CDR1 and CDR2 sequences are KGHSH and LQKENI. The CDR3 runs 14 residues. Trimming cost V 1 base and J 4 bases; bases outside gene matches: 3. The chain's CDR3 is CASSPRERGYEQYF. In DNA, the CDR3 is TGTGCCAGCTCACCACGAGAGCGGGGGTACGAGCAGTACTTC.

The J gene is TRBJ2-5, the V gene TRBV10-1; D might be TRBD1 (5 bases). Trimming took off 5 bases at V and 5 bases at J, with 12 bases between the two ends. Germline loops: CDR1 WNHNN, CDR2 SYGVQD (reference sequence). This CDR3 contains 13 residues. The CDR3 protein is CASSQGSRETQYF. CDR3 nucleotides: TGCGCCAGCAGTCAGGGTTCTCGGGAGACCCAGTACTTC.

This clone was observed once. The chain links TRBV28 to TRBJ2-7; 7 bases match TRBD1. The junction had 11 bases not matched to a gene; V was cut back by 6 bases and J by 3 bases. CDR3 length: 15 amino acids. Looked up from germline, CDR1 is MDHEN and CDR2 is SYDVKM. The CDR3 loop reads CASRPGTVRLYEQYF. The CDR3 region has the DNA TGTGCCAGCAGACCCGGGACAGTCAGACTCTACGAGCAGTACTTC.

The chain employs TRBV4-1 and TRBJ1-3, with D tentatively TRBD1 (5 bases). The CDR3 consists of 17 residues. Germline loops: CDR1 MGHRA, CDR2 YSYEKL. Trimming pared 4 bases from V and 0 bases from J, leaving 16 bases between. DNA for the CDR3: TGCGCCAGCAGCCTCGGGACGGCTCGGACCTCTGGAAACACCATATATTTT. It translates to CASSLGTARTSGNTIYF.

The J gene is TRBJ1-3, the V gene TRBV5-6; D gene unclear. The CDR3 loop spans 14 amino acids. Germline CDR1 SGHDT, CDR2 YYEEEE. Trimming left V 7 bases short and J 3 bases short, with 14 bases between. CDR3 in amino acids: CASSVPSGGNTIYF. The DNA for the CDR3 is TGTGCCAGCTCCGTACCCTCTGGTGGAAACACCATATATTTT.

This chain links TRBV19 with TRBJ2-2; D is unclear. Looked up from germline, CDR1 is LNHDA and CDR2 is SQIVND (reference sequence). V lost 6 bases, J lost 2 bases, and 10 bases lay in between. This CDR3 has 14 residues. Written as DNA, the CDR3 is TGTGCCAGTAGCCAACCGGGCAACACCGGGGAGCTGTTTTTT. Its translation is CASSQPGNTGELFF.

The sample holds a few counts of this clone. This sequence joins TRBV25-1 and TRBJ1-2; no definite D call. The CDR3 is 14 residues long. The germline V gene has CDR1 MGHDK and CDR2 SYGVNS. V was pared by 1 base and J by 0 bases, with 6 bases between. The CDR3 nucleotides read TGTGCCAGCAGTGAATCTCTAACTAACTATGGCTACACCTTC. It yields the protein CASSESLTNYGYTF.

As regards this clone: The sample has other DNA sequences that encode this CDR3 too. The chain uses TRBV10-3 and TRBJ2-5, with 10 bases identical to TRBD2. V was pared by 5 bases and J by 3 bases, with 0 bases of the junction left unmatched. This CDR3 comprises 13 residues. Germline V gene lookup returns CDR1 ENHRY and CDR2 SYGVKD. CDR3 region: CAISLAGEETQYF. The CDR3 DNA reads as TGTGCCATCAGTCTAGCGGGAGAAGAGACCCAGTACTTC.

This chain connects TRBV7-2 to TRBJ2-1; the match to TRBD2 covers 12 bases. The V segment lost 4 bases and the J segment 14 bases; nucleotides outside the gene matches: 9. CDR3 length equals 14 residues. Germline V gene sequence: CDR1 SGHTA, CDR2 FQGNSA. In DNA form, the CDR3 reads TGTGCCAGCAGCTCACCTAGCGGGAGGGTCGGAAAGTTCTTC. Encoded protein: CASSSPSGRVGKFF.